The clone carrying this T cell receptor (beta chain) was seen just once. The sample contains more than one DNA sequence encoding this CDR3. The data stem from a study of graft-versus-host responses after intestinal transplantation. Study outcomes and limitations: GvH clones turned up in recipient marrow; some had shown up first in ileum or blood. Graft-donor T cell macrochimerism coincided with high graft-versus-host to host-versus-graft clonal ratios in allografts.

TCRdb's copy holds only in-frame clones and misses some; the assay was immunoSEQ multiplex PCR. The sample includes 13,000 to 15,000 clones, more than 35% of them seen just once. This TCR was sampled from a human patient who received an intestinal transplant. The material sequenced was alloreactive CD4+ T cells from a mixed lymphocyte reaction culture, taken before intestinal transplant. Documented subset: CFSE-low proliferating T cells sorted from roughly 6-day pre-transplant mixed lymphocyte reaction (GvH or HvG direction).

CDR3 DNA sequence: TGTGCCAGCAGCGTTGGACAGGGGCCCTACAATGAGCAGTTCTTC. It is translated as CASSVGQGPYNEQFF. V is TRBV9 and J is TRBJ2-1; 9 bases match TRBD1. This CDR3 is built from 15 residues. Germline V gives CDR1 SGDLS, CDR2 YYNGEE. Losses at the gene ends were 2 bases for V and 2 bases for J; bases not matched to a gene: 2.